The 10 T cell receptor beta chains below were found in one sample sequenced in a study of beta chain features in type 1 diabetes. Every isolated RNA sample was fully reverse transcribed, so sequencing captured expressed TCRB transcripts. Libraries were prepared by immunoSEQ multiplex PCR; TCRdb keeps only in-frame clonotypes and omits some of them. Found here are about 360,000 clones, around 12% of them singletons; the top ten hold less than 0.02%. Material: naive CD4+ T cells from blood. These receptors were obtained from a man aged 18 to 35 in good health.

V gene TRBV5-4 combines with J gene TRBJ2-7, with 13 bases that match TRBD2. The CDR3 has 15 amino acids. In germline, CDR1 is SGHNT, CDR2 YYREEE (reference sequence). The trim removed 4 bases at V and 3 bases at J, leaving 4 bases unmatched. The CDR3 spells CASSPGLAGDYEQYF. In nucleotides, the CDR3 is TGTGCCAGCAGCCCAGGACTAGCGGGGGACTACGAGCAGTACTTC.

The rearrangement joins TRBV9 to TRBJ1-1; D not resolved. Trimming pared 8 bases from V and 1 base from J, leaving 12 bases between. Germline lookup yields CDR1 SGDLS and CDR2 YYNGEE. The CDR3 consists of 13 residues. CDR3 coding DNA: TGTGCCAGTGGAGCGTCGGGGAACACTGAAGCTTTCTTT. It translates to CASGASGNTEAFF.

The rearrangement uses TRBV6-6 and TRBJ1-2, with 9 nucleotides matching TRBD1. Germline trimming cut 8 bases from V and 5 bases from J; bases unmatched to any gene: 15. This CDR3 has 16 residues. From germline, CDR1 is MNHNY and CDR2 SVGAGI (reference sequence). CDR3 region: CASGLDRGRGGYGYTF. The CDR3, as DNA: TGTGCCAGCGGGTTGGACAGGGGCCGAGGGGGGTATGGCTACACCTTC.

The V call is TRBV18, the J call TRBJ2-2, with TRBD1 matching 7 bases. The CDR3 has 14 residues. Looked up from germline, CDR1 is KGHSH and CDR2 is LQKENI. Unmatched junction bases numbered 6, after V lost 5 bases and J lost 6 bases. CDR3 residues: CASSLGGDPGELFF. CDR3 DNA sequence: TGTGCCAGCTCATTAGGGGGCGATCCCGGGGAGCTGTTTTTT. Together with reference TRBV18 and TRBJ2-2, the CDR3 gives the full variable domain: NAGVMQNPRHLVRRRGQEARLRCSPMKGHSHVYWYRQLPEEGLKFMVYLQKENIIDESGMPKERFSAEFPKEGPSILRIQQVVRGDSAAYFCASSLGGDPGELFFGEGSRLTVL.

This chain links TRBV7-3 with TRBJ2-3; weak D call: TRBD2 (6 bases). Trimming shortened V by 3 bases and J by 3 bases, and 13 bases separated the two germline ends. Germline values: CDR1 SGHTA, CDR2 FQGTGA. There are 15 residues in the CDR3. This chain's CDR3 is CASSFLGLTTDTQYF. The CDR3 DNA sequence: TGTGCCAGCAGCTTCCTGGGACTCACAACAGATACGCAGTATTTT.

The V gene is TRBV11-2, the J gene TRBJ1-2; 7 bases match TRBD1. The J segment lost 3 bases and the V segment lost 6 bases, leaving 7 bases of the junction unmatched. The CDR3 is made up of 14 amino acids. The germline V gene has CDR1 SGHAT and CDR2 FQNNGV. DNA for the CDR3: TGTGCCAGCAGGAGTCCGGGGACAGACTATGGCTACACCTTC. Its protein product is CASRSPGTDYGYTF.

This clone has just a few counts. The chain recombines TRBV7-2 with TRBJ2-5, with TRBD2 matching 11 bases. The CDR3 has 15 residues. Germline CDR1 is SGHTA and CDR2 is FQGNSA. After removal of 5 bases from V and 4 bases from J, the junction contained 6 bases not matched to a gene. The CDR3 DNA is TGTGCCAGCAGCCTCATAGCGGGGGGGCGAGAGACCCAGTACTTC. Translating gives CASSLIAGGRETQYF. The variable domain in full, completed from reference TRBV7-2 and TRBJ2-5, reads GAGVSQSPSNKVTEKGKDVELRCDPISGHTALYWYRQSLGQGLEFLIYFQGNSAPDKSGLPSDRFSAERTGGSVSTLTIQRTQQEDSAVYLCASSLIAGGRETQYFGPGTRLLVL.

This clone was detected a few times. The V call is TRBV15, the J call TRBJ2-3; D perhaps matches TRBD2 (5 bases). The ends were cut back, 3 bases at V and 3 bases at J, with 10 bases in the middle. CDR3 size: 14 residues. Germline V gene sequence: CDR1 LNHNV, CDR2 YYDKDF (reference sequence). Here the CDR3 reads CATSRRGWTDTQYF. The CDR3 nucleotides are TGTGCCACCAGCAGGAGAGGGTGGACAGATACGCAGTATTTT. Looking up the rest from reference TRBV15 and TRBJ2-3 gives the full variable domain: DAMVIQNPRYQVTQFGKPVTLSCSQTLNHNVMYWYQQKSSQAPKLLFHYYDKDFNNEADTPDNFQSRRPNTSFCFLDIRSPGLGDTAMYLCATSRRGWTDTQYFGPGTRLTVL.

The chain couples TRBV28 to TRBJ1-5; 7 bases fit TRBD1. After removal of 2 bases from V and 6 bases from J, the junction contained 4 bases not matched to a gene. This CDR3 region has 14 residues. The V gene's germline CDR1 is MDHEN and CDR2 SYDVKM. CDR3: CASSLPTGRQPQHF. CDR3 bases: TGTGCCAGCAGTTTACCGACAGGGCGTCAGCCCCAGCATTTT.

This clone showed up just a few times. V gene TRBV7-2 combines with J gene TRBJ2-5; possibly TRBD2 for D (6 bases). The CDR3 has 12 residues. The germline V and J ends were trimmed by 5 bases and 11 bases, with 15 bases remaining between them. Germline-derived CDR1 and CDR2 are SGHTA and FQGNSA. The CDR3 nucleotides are TGTGCCAGCAGCGCGGACTACCGATCTCAGTACTTC. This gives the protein CASSADYRSQYF.